Shown below are 27 T cell receptor beta chains from a single sample sequenced in a study of siplizumab effects on memory and regulatory T cells. Data came from immunoSEQ multiplex PCR; TCRdb stores just in-frame clones and leaves some out. The sample gives some 100,000 clones, 90% to 95% of which show up once; under 0.65% is in the top ten. Sequencing was carried out using Tregs sorted from blood. All receptors come from a human donor in good health.

The chain combines TRBV29-1 with TRBJ1-1; D perhaps matches TRBD1 (6 bases). CDR3 length equals 13 residues. Germline V gene data show CDR1 as SQVTM and CDR2 as ANQGSEA. The V gene lost 5 bases and the J gene lost 5 bases, with 15 bases spanning the gap. CDR3 sequence (DNA): TGCAGCGTTAAGTCCAGGGGAGGAACTGAAGCTTTCTTT. This encodes CSVKSRGGTEAFF. The full variable domain, rest sourced from reference TRBV29-1 and TRBJ1-1, is SAVISQKPSRDICQRGTSLTIQCQVDSQVTMMFWYRQQPGQSLTLIATANQGSEATYESGFVIDKFPISRPNLTFSTLTVSNMSPEDSSIYLCSVKSRGGTEAFFGQGTRLTVV.

The V and J genes are TRBV19 and TRBJ2-7; 7 bases line up with TRBD1. V lost 3 bases and J lost 3; bases outside the gene matches: 5. The V gene's germline CDR1 is LNHDA and CDR2 SQIVND (reference sequence). The CDR3 consists of 14 residues. Here the CDR3 reads CASSMQGVNYEQYF. The CDR3 DNA sequence: TGTGCCAGTAGTATGCAGGGGGTGAACTACGAGCAGTACTTC.

The V gene is TRBV5-4, the J gene TRBJ2-7; D is unclear. The CDR3 consists of 14 residues. V was trimmed by 4 bases and J by 7 bases, leaving 18 bases between them. Germline V CDR1 and CDR2: SGHNT, YYREEE (reference sequence). CDR3 DNA: TGTGCCAGCAGCCCAAGACTTGGTTTAGGGGAGCAGTACTTC. Its translation is CASSPRLGLGEQYF.

This sequence joins TRBV27 and TRBJ2-3; 12 positions match TRBD2. CDR3 length: 18 residues. Per the germline V gene, CDR1 is MNHEY and CDR2 is SMNVEV (reference sequence). The J segment lost 8 bases and the V segment lost 5 bases, leaving 17 bases of the junction unmatched. CDR3: CASSPPVRLAGAIGTQYF. The CDR3 DNA reads as TGTGCCAGCAGTCCCCCCGTGCGACTAGCGGGAGCTATTGGTACGCAGTATTTT.

This rearrangement joins TRBV27 to TRBJ2-5, with 7 bases that match TRBD1. The J call is in doubt because the DNA end fits TRBJ2-7 better. CDR1 and CDR2 (germline): MNHEY, SMNVEV (reference sequence). The CDR3 has 13 amino acids. The CDR3 coding sequence is TGTGCCAGCAGTTCGGGACAGTTCTACGAGCAGTACTTC. It codes for CASSSGQFYEQYF.

The chain joins TRBV19 to TRBJ1-2; 8 nucleotides match TRBD1. Germline loops: CDR1 LNHDA, CDR2 SQIVND (reference sequence). This CDR3 spans 15 amino acids. The J segment lost 4 bases and the V segment lost 5 bases, leaving 9 bases of the junction unmatched. This CDR3 reads CASSLGTGFFYGYTF. CDR3 in DNA: TGTGCCAGTAGTCTGGGGACAGGCTTCTTCTATGGCTACACCTTC.

Only one count was recorded for this clone. The V and J genes are TRBV15 and TRBJ2-1, with D possibly being TRBD1 (5 bases). The CDR3 has 14 residues. The germline CDR1 and CDR2 sequences are LNHNV and YYDKDF (reference sequence). The V end was cut by 1 base, the J end by 5 bases, with 9 bases between. The CDR3 nucleotides are TGTGCCACCAGCAGAGTGAGACAGCACAATGAGCAGTTCTTC. It translates to CATSRVRQHNEQFF.

The rearrangement links TRBV5-4 to TRBJ2-5, with D unresolved. The CDR3 totals 15 residues. Germline V gene data show CDR1 as SGHNT and CDR2 as YYREEE (reference sequence). The V and J ends lost 2 bases and 0 bases respectively, with 11 bases between them. DNA of the CDR3: TGTGCCAGCAGCTTCCCCTTCGCGTACCAAGAGACCCAGTACTTC. Its translation is CASSFPFAYQETQYF. The complete variable domain, with remaining parts taken from reference TRBV5-4 and TRBJ2-5, reads ETGVTQSPTHLIKTRGQQVTLRCSSQSGHNTVSWYQQALGQGPQFIFQYYREEENGRGNFPPRFSGLQFPNYSSELNVNALELDDSALYLCASSFPFAYQETQYFGPGTRLLVL.

The chain couples TRBV4-1 to TRBJ2-7; no clear D gene. Germline V gene lookup returns CDR1 MGHRA and CDR2 YSYEKL. This CDR3 is 15 amino acids long. The V end lost 1 base, the J end lost 0 bases, and 10 bases lay between the germline ends. CDR3 loop: CASSQATPSSYEQYF. The CDR3 coding sequence is TGCGCCAGCAGCCAAGCGACCCCAAGCTCCTACGAGCAGTACTTC.

The chain couples TRBV7-9 to TRBJ2-3; no clear D gene. The germline V gene has CDR1 SEHNR and CDR2 FQNEAQ (reference sequence). The CDR3 runs to 16 residues. Trimming stripped 1 base from V and 5 bases from J, with 16 bases between. CDR3 sequence: CASSLGVSPDLDTQYF. The CDR3 DNA reads as TGTGCCAGCAGCTTAGGAGTTTCACCCGATCTAGATACGCAGTATTTT.

The rearrangement links TRBV10-3 to TRBJ2-7; 8 bases match TRBD2. The CDR3 runs 13 residues. CDR1 is ENHRY, CDR2 SYGVKD, per germline. The V segment lost 7 bases and the J segment 2 bases; nucleotides outside the gene matches: 4. The CDR3 loop reads CAIMAGGTYEQYF. In DNA, the CDR3 is TGTGCCATCATGGCGGGAGGAACCTACGAGCAGTACTTC.

The chain carries TRBV7-2 and TRBJ2-7; D is possibly TRBD2 (5 bases). This CDR3 contains 15 residues. CDR1 SGHTA and CDR2 FQGNSA come from the germline V gene. V was trimmed by 1 base and J by 4 bases, leaving 14 bases between them. The CDR3 sequence: CASSLVRTAPYEQYF. The CDR3 DNA reads as TGTGCCAGCAGCTTAGTTAGGACTGCCCCTTACGAGCAGTACTTC.

V is TRBV29-1 and J is TRBJ2-1; unclear D gene. V was clipped by 0 bases and J by 7 bases, with 7 bases between them. Germline CDR1 reads SQVTM; CDR2 reads ANQGSEA. The CDR3 loop spans 12 amino acids. In DNA form, the CDR3 reads TGCAGCGTTGAAGACGGTGGTAATGAGCAGTTCTTC. Translating it yields CSVEDGGNEQFF.

The CDR3 bases are TGCGCCAGCAGTTTCAGACGTTACAATGAGCAGTTCTTC. Its protein product is CASSFRRYNEQFF. The chain joins TRBV5-1 to TRBJ2-1; D is uncertain. The germline V and J ends were trimmed by 5 bases and 4 bases, with 10 bases remaining between them. This CDR3 is 13 amino acids long. Germline assignment: CDR1 SGHRS and CDR2 YFSETQ. The variable domain in full, completed from reference TRBV5-1 and TRBJ2-1, reads KAGVTQTPRYLIKTRGQQVTLSCSPISGHRSVSWYQQTPGQGLQFLFEYFSETQRNKGNFPGRFSGRQFSNSRSEMNVSTLELGDSALYLCASSFRRYNEQFFGPGTRLTVL.

The genes are TRBV5-1 and TRBJ1-2, with no clear D. With 2 bases removed from V and 6 bases from J, the gap between germline ends came to 14 bases. The length of the CDR3 is 14 residues. Germline-derived CDR1 and CDR2 are SGHRS and YFSETQ. The CDR3 bases are TGCGCCAGCAGCTTCGTCCCGGGAGATCATGGCTACACCTTC. Its protein product is CASSFVPGDHGYTF.

The chain is built from TRBV7-9 and TRBJ2-3; 11 nucleotides line up with TRBD1. The junction had 6 bases not matched to a gene; V was cut back by 6 bases and J by 1 base. The CDR3 consists of 16 residues. Germline CDR1 SEHNR, CDR2 FQNEAQ (reference sequence). CDR3 DNA sequence: TGTGCCAGCAGGAGGACAGGGGGCTCTGGCACAGATACGCAGTATTTT. This gives the protein CASRRTGGSGTDTQYF.

The gene calls are TRBV29-1 and TRBJ2-3, with unresolved D. There are 14 residues in the CDR3. CDR1 is SQVTM, CDR2 ANQGSEA, per germline. CDR3 DNA sequence: TGCACCACTGTAAAAGCTACTAGCACAGATACGCAGTATTTT. Protein sequence: CTTVKATSTDTQYF.

The rearrangement joins TRBV11-3 to TRBJ2-1; 10 positions agree with TRBD2. The CDR3 contains 15 residues. Germline values: CDR1 SGHNT, CDR2 YENEEA. With 5 bases clipped from V and 5 bases from J, the junction kept 6 bases outside the gene matches. CDR3: CASSHTLAGNNEQFF. CDR3 bases: TGTGCCAGCAGCCACACACTAGCGGGAAACAATGAGCAGTTCTTC.

The rearrangement uses TRBV10-3 and TRBJ1-2, with a tentative D call TRBD1 (5 bases). In germline, CDR1 is ENHRY, CDR2 SYGVKD. V was clipped by 10 bases and J by 2 bases, with 8 bases between them. This CDR3 is 11 amino acids long. The CDR3 region is CATGQNYGYTF. Written as DNA, the CDR3 is TGTGCCACAGGACAAAACTATGGCTACACCTTC.

This rearrangement joins TRBV18 to TRBJ2-1, with a possible D match to TRBD1 (6 bases). This CDR3 has 16 amino acids. The V and J ends lost 0 bases and 8 bases respectively, with 17 bases between them. Germline V lookup: CDR1 KGHSH, CDR2 LQKENI. The CDR3 loop is CASSPPETGTQYEQFF. The CDR3 region has the DNA TGTGCCAGCTCACCACCGGAGACAGGAACCCAATATGAGCAGTTCTTC.

This chain links TRBV6-6 with TRBJ2-1, with 14 bases lining up with TRBD2. J gave up 7 bases and V 9 bases, and 8 bases lay outside the gene matches. The V gene's germline CDR1 is MNHNY and CDR2 SVGAGI (reference sequence). The CDR3 consists of 15 residues. In DNA form, the CDR3 reads TGTGCCAGTAAAAAGGGGACTAGCGGGAGTAATGAGCAGTTCTTC. It encodes CASKKGTSGSNEQFF.

This chain uses TRBV7-8 with TRBJ1-1; D unresolved. Germline V CDR1 and CDR2: SGHVS, FQNEAQ. V was trimmed by 3 bases and J by 1 base, leaving 12 bases between them. CDR3 length: 15 residues. The CDR3 region has the DNA TGTGCCAGCAGCTTCTTCCGGATTCGGAACACTGAAGCTTTCTTT. This codes for CASSFFRIRNTEAFF.

The V gene is TRBV6-1, the J gene TRBJ2-7; D gene uncertain. Trimming left V 2 bases short and J 2 bases short, with 7 bases between. This CDR3 comprises 13 residues. Germline V gene sequence: CDR1 MNHNS, CDR2 SASEGT. CDR3 region: CASSERNPYEQYF. The CDR3 DNA sequence: TGTGCCAGCAGTGAACGTAACCCCTACGAGCAGTACTTC.

The chain links TRBV7-8 to TRBJ1-1; D is ambiguous. The V end lost 1 base, the J end lost 0 bases, and 12 bases lay between the germline ends. This CDR3 has 16 residues. Germline V gene lookup returns CDR1 SGHVS and CDR2 FQNEAQ. CDR3 DNA sequence: TGTGCCAGCAGCTTAGAAGGATACCGGATGAACACTGAAGCTTTCTTT. It yields the protein CASSLEGYRMNTEAFF.

V usage is TRBV9 and J usage is TRBJ2-1; TRBD2 might be the D (5 bases). Germline CDR1 and CDR2: SGDLS and YYNGEE. The ends were cut back, 1 base at V and 6 bases at J, with 17 bases in the middle. The CDR3 sequence is 16 residues long. CDR3 coding DNA: TGTGCCAGCAGCGTATATAGCCTAGCCCCCCTCAATGAGCAGTTCTTC. This translates into CASSVYSLAPLNEQFF.

The chain joins TRBV5-5 to TRBJ2-1; D uncertain. The CDR3 is 11 amino acids. Trimming shortened V by 4 bases and J by 5 bases, and 4 bases separated the two germline ends. Per germline, CDR1 SGHKS and CDR2 YYEKEE (reference sequence). This CDR3 reads CASSTNNEQFF. The CDR3 DNA is TGTGCCAGCAGCACCAACAATGAGCAGTTCTTC.

The chain carries TRBV6-5 and TRBJ2-1; no firm D call. Germline V gives CDR1 MNHEY, CDR2 SVGAGI. V gave up 6 bases and J gave up 9 bases, with 9 bases separating them. CDR3 length equals 11 residues. This CDR3 is CASRSSGEQFF. The CDR3 DNA reads TGTGCCAGCAGGTCTTCGGGTGAGCAGTTCTTC.